The 11 T cell receptor beta chains below all came from one sample that was sequenced in a study of CD8+CD57+ T cells in acquired aplastic anemia (dated by TCRdb to the late 2010s). Expansion of CD8+CD57+ cells had been shown by flow cytometry in the patients chosen for sequencing. Sequencing used an Illumina HiSeq 2000. TCR beta VDJ combination and CDR3 sequence profiling used genomic DNA as the template. TCRdb reran the public reads through fastp at Q25 and MiXCR, keeping productive beta chains. Rows are combined by CDR3 protein, so each entry shows the most common genes and DNA. Present in this sample are more than 150,000 distinct CDR3 sequences, around 47% of which were seen just once. The top ten constitute 3.2% of the sample. Source material: sorted CD4+, CD8+, or CD8+CD57+ T cells (not recorded which) from PBMCs. Source of these receptors: a human donor with aplastic anemia.

The chain employs TRBV19 and TRBJ1-6, with 11 bases that match TRBD1. Germline V lookup: CDR1 LNHDA, CDR2 SQIVND (reference sequence). V shed 9 bases and J 13 bases; nucleotides not matched to a gene: 5. This CDR3 comprises 12 residues. The CDR3 loop is CASGTGGSPLHF. CDR3 coding DNA: TGTGCCAGCGGGACAGGGGGAAGTCCCCTCCACTTT.

The rearrangement uses TRBV19 and TRBJ1-4; D might be TRBD1 (6 bases). The CDR3 consists of 14 residues. The V and J ends lost 6 bases and 6 bases respectively, with 14 bases between them. Germline CDR1 reads LNHDA; CDR2 reads SQIVND (reference sequence). CDR3 in DNA: TGTGCCAGTAGGGTTCGGACAGAGTATGAAAAACTGTTTTTT. Translated: CASRVRTEYEKLFF.

As to this clonotype: This may arise from a read error, as a much more abundant clone is one base away. The V and J genes are TRBV13 and TRBJ1-2; D may be TRBD1 (5 bases). Germline V gene data show CDR1 as PRHDT and CDR2 as FYEKMQ (reference sequence). CDR3 length: 15 residues. CDR3 sequence reads: CASILVGREGYGYTF. Written as DNA, the CDR3 is TGTGCCAGCATCTTAGTAGGCAGGGAAGGATACGGCTACACCTTC.

This clonotype was counted between two and nine times. A read error may explain this, as a much larger clone is one base away. Since no conserved phenylalanine or tryptophan closes the CDR3, a read error is the likely cause. The V call is TRBV12-3 or TRBV12-4, the J call TRBJ1-6, with D possibly TRBD1 on 5 matching bases. Trimming stripped 5 bases from V and 11 bases from J, with 13 bases between. The CDR3 runs 13 residues. This chain's CDR3 is CASSKGSQAPLHL. CDR3 bases: TGTGCCAGCAGTAAGGGGTCCCAGGCACCCCTCCACCTT.

This clonotype was seen repeatedly, ten times or more. The chain employs TRBV13 and TRBJ1-2; unclear D gene. The CDR3 runs to 12 residues. The germline CDR1 and CDR2 sequences are PRHDT and FYEKMQ (reference sequence). V lost 5 bases, J lost 8 bases, and 12 bases lay in between. This CDR3 is CASSTNLEGYTF. The CDR3 nucleotides are TGTGCCAGCAGCACCAACTTAGAGGGCTACACCTTC.

This chain links TRBV7-2 with TRBJ2-7, with 7 bases fitting TRBD2. Trimming at V came to 1 base and at J to 3 bases, leaving 3 bases not matched to a gene. Germline assignment: CDR1 SGHTA and CDR2 FQGNSA. CDR3 length equals 14 residues. CDR3 loop: CASSLGGGNYEQYV. The CDR3 region has the DNA TGTGCCAGCAGCTTAGGGGGAGGGAACTACGAGCAGTACGTC.

The V call is TRBV7-3, the J call TRBJ2-7; 9 positions agree with TRBD1. CDR3 length equals 15 residues. Looked up from germline, CDR1 is SGHTA and CDR2 is FQGTGA. J gave up 3 bases and V 3 bases, and 6 bases lay outside the gene matches. The CDR3 coding sequence is TGTGCCAGCAGCTTGGGACAGGGATGGGTCTACGAGCAGTACTTC. Encoded protein: CASSLGQGWVYEQYF.

The sample holds many counts of this clonotype. This chain connects TRBV12-3 or TRBV12-4 to TRBJ1-6, with D possibly TRBD1 on 6 matching bases. The V and J ends lost 5 bases and 7 bases respectively, with 12 bases between them. The CDR3 length is 14 residues. The CDR3 DNA reads as TGTGCCAGCAGTCCCACAGGGAGCAATTCACCCCTCCACTTT. Its translation: CASSPTGSNSPLHF.

This chain joins TRBV6-5 and TRBJ1-5; 8 bases are a match to TRBD1. The length of the CDR3 is 16 residues. V was pared by 2 bases and J by 5 bases, with 8 bases of the junction left unmatched. Germline V gene lookup returns CDR1 MNHEY and CDR2 SVGAGI. CDR3 DNA sequence: TGTGCCAGCAGTTACAGCGGACAGGGTGGAGATCAGCCCCAGCATTTT. Translating it yields CASSYSGQGGDQPQHF.

This clonotype was picked up a small number of times. A much larger clone is a single base away; this may be a read error. The rearrangement links TRBV12-3 or TRBV12-4 to TRBJ1-3; D is uncertain. This CDR3 is 12 amino acids long. The CDR3 region has the DNA TGTGCCAGCTCGTACTCTGGAAACACCATGTATTTT. Translation: CASSYSGNTMYF.

For this clonotype: It may be a read error: a sequence one base away is much more abundant. The rearrangement links TRBV2 to TRBJ2-7, with 9 bases identical to TRBD1. The DNA matches TRBJ2-1 better at its end, which makes the J call doubtful. Germline V gene lookup returns CDR1 SNHLY and CDR2 FYNNEI. This CDR3 is 15 amino acids long. The CDR3 sequence is CASRATGGRFYEQFF. CDR3 in DNA: TGTGCCAGCAGAGCTACAGGGGGCAGGTTCTACGAGCAGTTCTTC.